A single sample gave rise to the 5 T cell receptor beta chains below, sequenced in a study of response to subunit inactivated influenza vaccine. TCRdb processed the RT-PCR reads anew with MiXCR; each CDR3 protein has one entry. The sample holds roughly 630,000 distinct CDR3 sequences; about 14% are singletons and the top ten take 7.5% to 8%. The input for sequencing was PBMCs from blood, taken 14 to 15 days before vaccination. These receptors all stem from a man between 50 and 59 years old who received an inactivated influenza vaccine.

In this sample, this clonotype turned up a few times. This chain links TRBV4-3 with TRBJ2-1; D may match TRBD1 or TRBD2 (6 bases each). Germline CDR1 reads LGHNA; CDR2 reads YSLEER. This CDR3 is 14 amino acids long. Trimming took 1 base from V and 9 from J, leaving 13 bases between them. DNA for the CDR3: TGCGCCAGCAGCCAAGCTACGGGGGCGGGTGAGCAGTTCTTC. Amino acid sequence: CASSQATGAGEQFF.

This clonotype was picked up a small number of times. The J gene is TRBJ2-1, the V gene TRBV20-1; TRBD2 might be the D (6 bases). Germline lookup yields CDR1 DFQATT and CDR2 SNEGSKA (reference sequence). V was shortened by 1 base and J by 4 bases, with 11 bases between the two germline ends. The CDR3 spans 14 residues. The chain's CDR3 is CSARARESYNEQFF. The DNA of the CDR3 is TGCAGTGCTAGAGCCCGGGAGAGTTACAATGAGCAGTTCTTC.

The chain is built from TRBV20-1 and TRBJ2-1, with unresolved D. The DNA end is a closer match to TRBJ2-7, so the J assignment may be wrong. The CDR3 is made up of 12 amino acids. Germline V CDR1 and CDR2: DFQATT, SNEGSKA (reference sequence). As DNA, the CDR3 is TGCAGTGCTAGAGAGTCTGGGCGGGAGCAGTACTTC. Amino acid sequence: CSARESGREQYF.

This clonotype was detected only a few times. The chain links TRBV15 to TRBJ2-5; D unresolved. The CDR3 has 15 amino acids. Trimming removed 0 bases from V and 4 bases from J, with 12 bases in between. Germline V CDR1 and CDR2: LNHNV, YYDKDF (reference sequence). The CDR3 protein is CATSRDRVVSETQYF. CDR3 DNA sequence: TGTGCCACCAGCAGAGATCGTGTTGTCTCAGAGACCCAGTACTTC.

V usage is TRBV3-1 and J usage is TRBJ2-7; 11 bases map to TRBD2. V lost 1 base, J lost 2 bases, and 4 bases stayed unmatched. From germline, CDR1 is LGHDT and CDR2 YNNKEL (reference sequence). The CDR3 is made up of 16 amino acids. The CDR3 region has the DNA TGTGCCAGCAGCCAAGCTAGCGGGAGGCCACCCTACGAGCAGTACTTC. Its translation is CASSQASGRPPYEQYF.